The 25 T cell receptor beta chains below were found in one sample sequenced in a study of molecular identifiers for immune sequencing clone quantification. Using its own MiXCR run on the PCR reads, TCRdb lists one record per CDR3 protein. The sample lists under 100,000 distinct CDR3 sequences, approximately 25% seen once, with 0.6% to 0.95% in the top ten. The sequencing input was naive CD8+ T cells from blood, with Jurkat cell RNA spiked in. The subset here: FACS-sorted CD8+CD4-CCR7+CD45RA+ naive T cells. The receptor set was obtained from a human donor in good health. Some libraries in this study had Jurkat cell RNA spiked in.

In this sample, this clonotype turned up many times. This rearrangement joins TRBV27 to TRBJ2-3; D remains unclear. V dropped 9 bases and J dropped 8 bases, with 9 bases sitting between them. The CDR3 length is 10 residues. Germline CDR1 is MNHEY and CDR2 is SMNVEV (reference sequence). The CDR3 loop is CASGDGTQYF. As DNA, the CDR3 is TGTGCCAGTGGGGATGGTACGCAGTATTTT.

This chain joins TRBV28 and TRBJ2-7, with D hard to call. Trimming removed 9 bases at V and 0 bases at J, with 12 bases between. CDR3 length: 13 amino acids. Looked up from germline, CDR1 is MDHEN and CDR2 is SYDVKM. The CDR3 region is CASGDGPSYEQYF. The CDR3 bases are TGTGCCAGTGGCGACGGACCCTCCTACGAGCAGTACTTC.

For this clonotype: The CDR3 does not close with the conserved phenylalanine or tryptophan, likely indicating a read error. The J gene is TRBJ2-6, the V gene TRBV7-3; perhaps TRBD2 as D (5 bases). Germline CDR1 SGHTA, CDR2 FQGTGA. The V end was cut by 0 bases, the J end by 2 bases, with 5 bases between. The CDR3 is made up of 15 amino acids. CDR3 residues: CASSLTRAGANVLTL. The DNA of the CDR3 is TGTGCCAGCAGCTTAACGAGGGCTGGGGCCAACGTCCTGACTCTC.

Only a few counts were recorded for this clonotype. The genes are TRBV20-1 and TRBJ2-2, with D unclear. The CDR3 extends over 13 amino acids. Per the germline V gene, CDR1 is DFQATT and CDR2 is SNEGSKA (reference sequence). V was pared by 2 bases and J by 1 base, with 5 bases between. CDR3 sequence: CSARSLNTGELFF. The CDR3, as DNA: TGCAGTGCTAGATCCTTGAACACCGGGGAGCTGTTTTTT.

The CDR3 reads CASSGTDIEETQYF. CDR3 DNA sequence: TGTGCCAGTAGTGGGACAGACATCGAAGAGACCCAGTACTTC. J is TRBJ2-5 and V is TRBV19; 7 bases match TRBD1. V was clipped by 5 bases and J by 3 bases; unmatched bases: 6. Germline CDR1 LNHDA, CDR2 SQIVND (reference sequence). The CDR3 spans 14 residues.

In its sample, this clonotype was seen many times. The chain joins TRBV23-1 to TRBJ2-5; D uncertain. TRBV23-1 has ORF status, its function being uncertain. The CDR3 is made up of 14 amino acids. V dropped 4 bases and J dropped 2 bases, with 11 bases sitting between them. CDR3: CASSPVGGQETQYF. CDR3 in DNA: TGCGCCAGCAGTCCCGTCGGCGGACAAGAGACCCAGTACTTC.

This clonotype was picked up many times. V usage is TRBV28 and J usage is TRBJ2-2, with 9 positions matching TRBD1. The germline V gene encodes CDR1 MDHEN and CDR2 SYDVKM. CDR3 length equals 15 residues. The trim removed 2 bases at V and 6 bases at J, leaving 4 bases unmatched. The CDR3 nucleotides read TGTGCCAGCAGTTTACGGGACAGGGATGCCGGGGAGCTGTTTTTT. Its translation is CASSLRDRDAGELFF.

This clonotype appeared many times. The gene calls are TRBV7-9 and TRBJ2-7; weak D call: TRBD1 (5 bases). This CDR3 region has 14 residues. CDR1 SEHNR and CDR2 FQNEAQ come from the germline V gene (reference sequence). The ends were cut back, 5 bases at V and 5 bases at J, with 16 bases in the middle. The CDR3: CASSAALGVNEQYF. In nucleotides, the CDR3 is TGTGCCAGCAGCGCCGCCTTAGGGGTCAACGAGCAGTACTTC.

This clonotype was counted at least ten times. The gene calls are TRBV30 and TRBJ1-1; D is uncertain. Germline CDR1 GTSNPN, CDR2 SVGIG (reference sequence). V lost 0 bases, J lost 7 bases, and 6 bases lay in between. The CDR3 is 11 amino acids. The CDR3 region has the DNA TGTGCCTGGAGTGTAAATTATGAAGCTTTCTTT. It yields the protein CAWSVNYEAFF.

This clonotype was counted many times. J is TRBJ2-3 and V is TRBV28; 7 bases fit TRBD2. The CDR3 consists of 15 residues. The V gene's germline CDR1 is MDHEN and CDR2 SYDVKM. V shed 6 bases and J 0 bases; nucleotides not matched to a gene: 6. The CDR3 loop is CASSRLADSTDTQYF. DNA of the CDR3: TGTGCCAGCAGCCGGCTAGCGGATAGCACAGATACGCAGTATTTT.

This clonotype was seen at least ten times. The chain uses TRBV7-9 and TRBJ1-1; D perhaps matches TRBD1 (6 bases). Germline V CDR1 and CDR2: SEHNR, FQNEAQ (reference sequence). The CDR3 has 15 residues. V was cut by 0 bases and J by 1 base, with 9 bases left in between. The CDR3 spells CASSLALGANTEAFF. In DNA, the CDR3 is TGTGCCAGCAGCTTAGCGCTGGGGGCGAACACTGAAGCTTTCTTT.

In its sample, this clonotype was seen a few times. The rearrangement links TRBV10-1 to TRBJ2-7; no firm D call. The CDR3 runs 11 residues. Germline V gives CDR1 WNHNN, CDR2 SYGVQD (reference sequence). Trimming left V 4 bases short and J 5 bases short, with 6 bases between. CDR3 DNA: TGCGCCAGCAGTGCACGTGACGAGCAGTACTTC. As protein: CASSARDEQYF.

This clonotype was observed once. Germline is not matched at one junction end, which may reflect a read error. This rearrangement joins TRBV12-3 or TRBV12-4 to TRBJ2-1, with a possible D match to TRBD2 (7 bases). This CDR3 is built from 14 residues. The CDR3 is CASSSGGRGNEQVF. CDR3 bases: TGTGCCAGCAGTTCGGGGGGCAGAGGCAATGAGCAGGTCTTC.

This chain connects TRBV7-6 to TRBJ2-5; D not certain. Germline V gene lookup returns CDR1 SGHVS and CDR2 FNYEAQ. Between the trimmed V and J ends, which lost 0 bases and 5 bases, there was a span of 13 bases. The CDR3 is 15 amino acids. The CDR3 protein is CASSLAVPNSETQYF. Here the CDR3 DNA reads TGTGCCAGCAGCTTAGCGGTTCCTAACTCGGAGACCCAGTACTTC.

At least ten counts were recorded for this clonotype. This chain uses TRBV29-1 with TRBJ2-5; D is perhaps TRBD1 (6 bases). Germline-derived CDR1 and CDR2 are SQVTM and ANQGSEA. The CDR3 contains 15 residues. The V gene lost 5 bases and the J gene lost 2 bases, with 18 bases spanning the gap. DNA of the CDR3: TGCAGCGTTATTACAGGGCTCCGATATCAAGAGACCCAGTACTTC. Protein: CSVITGLRYQETQYF.

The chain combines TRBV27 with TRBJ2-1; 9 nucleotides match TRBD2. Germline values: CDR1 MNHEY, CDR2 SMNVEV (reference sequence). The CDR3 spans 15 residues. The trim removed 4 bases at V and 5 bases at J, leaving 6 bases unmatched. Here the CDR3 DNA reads TGTGCCAGCAGTTCCCCAGCGGGGGGTCACAATGAGCAGTTCTTC. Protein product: CASSSPAGGHNEQFF.

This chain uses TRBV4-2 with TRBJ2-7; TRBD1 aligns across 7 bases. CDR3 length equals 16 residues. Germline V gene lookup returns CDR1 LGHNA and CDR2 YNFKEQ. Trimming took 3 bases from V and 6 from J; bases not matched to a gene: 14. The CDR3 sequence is CASSQLLTGLGGEQYF. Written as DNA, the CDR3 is TGTGCCAGCAGCCAGCTGTTGACAGGGCTCGGTGGCGAGCAGTACTTC.

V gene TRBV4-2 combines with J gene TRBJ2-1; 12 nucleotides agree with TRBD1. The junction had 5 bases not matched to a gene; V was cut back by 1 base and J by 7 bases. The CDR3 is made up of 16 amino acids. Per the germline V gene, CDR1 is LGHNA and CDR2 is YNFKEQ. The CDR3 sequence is CASSQAGQGAGNEQFF. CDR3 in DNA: TGTGCCAGCAGCCAAGCGGGACAGGGGGCGGGGAATGAGCAGTTCTTC.

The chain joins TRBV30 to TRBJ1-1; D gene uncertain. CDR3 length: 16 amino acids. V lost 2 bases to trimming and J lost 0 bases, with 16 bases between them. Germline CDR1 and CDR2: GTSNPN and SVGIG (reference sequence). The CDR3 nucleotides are TGTGCCTGGAGTCGATCAGGAGAAATTGTGAACACTGAAGCTTTCTTT. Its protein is CAWSRSGEIVNTEAFF.

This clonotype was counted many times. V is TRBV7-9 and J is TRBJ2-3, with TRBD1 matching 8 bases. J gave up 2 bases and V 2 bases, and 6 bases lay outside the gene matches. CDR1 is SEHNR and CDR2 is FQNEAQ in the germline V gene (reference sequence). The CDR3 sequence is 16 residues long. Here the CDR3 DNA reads TGTGCCAGCAGCTTACTTCCGGGACAGGCCACAGATACGCAGTATTTT. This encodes CASSLLPGQATDTQYF.

The CDR3 nucleotides are TGTGCCAGTAGTCCTTGGGAAGGTCCTGGGGCCAACGTCCTGACTTTC. It translates to CASSPWEGPGANVLTF. The V call is TRBV19, the J call TRBJ2-6; D is unclear. With 5 bases removed from V and 2 bases from J, the gap between germline ends came to 13 bases. Germline values: CDR1 LNHDA, CDR2 SQIVND (reference sequence). The CDR3 spans 16 residues.

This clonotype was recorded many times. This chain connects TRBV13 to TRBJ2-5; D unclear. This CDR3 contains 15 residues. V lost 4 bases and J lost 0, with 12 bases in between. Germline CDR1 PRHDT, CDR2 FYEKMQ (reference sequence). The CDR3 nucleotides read TGTGCCAGCAGCTCCGCCGGGCAGGACCAAGAGACCCAGTACTTC. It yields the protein CASSSAGQDQETQYF.

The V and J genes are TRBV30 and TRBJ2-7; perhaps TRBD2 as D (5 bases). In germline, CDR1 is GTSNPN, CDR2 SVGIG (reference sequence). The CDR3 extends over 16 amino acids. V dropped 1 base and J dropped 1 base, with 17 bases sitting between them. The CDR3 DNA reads TGTGCCTGGAGTGAGGGAGAGGATGAGTTGTCCTACGAGCAGTACTTC. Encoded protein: CAWSEGEDELSYEQYF. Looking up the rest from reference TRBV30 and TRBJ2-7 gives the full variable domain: SQTIHQWPATLVQPVGSPLSLECTVEGTSNPNLYWYRQAAGRGLQLLFYSVGIGQISSEVPQNLSASRPQDRQFILSSKKLLLSDSGFYLCAWSEGEDELSYEQYFGPGTRLTVT.

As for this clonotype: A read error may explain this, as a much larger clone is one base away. The CDR3 sequence is CASSQEGDRATYTEAFF. DNA of the CDR3: TGCGCCAGCAGCCAAGAGGGGGACAGGGCAACGTACACTGAAGCTTTCTTT. This chain links TRBV4-3 with TRBJ1-1, with 9 bases that match TRBD1. CDR1 and CDR2 (germline): LGHNA, YSLEER. The V gene end was trimmed by 0 bases and the J gene end by 3 bases; junction bases not matched to a gene: 8. The CDR3 sequence is 17 residues long.

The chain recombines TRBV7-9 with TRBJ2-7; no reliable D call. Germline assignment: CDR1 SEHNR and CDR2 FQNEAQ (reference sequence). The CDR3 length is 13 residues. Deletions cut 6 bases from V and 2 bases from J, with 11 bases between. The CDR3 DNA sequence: TGTGCCAGCAGTCCAAGTGCCGCCTACGAGCAGTACTTC. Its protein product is CASSPSAAYEQYF.